A single T cell receptor (beta chain) is shown here with its context. The protocol was immunoSEQ multiplex PCR, while the TCRdb copy is restricted to in-frame clones and leaves out a portion. The sample has over 45,000 clones, over 85% seen once; the top ten hold about 6%. The CDR3 consists of 15 residues. Trimming took 4 bases from V and 3 from J, leaving 14 bases between them. CDR1 SGHRS and CDR2 YFSETQ come from the germline V gene. This entry belongs to a study of cytomegalovirus exposure and HLA in healthy donors. Sequencing was done on a sample of PBMCs. The chain is built from TRBV5-1 and TRBJ2-1; D may be TRBD2 (5 bases). This receptor was obtained from a woman between 18 and 30 years old in good health and CMV-seronegative. CDR3 in DNA: TGCGCCAGCAGCATCCGGGATTCAGTCTACAATGAGCAGTTCTTC. Translation gives CASSIRDSVYNEQFF.